Each of the 25 T cell receptor beta chains below was sequenced from the same sample in a study of patients and donors after allogeneic stem cell transplantation. TCRdb re-called the RT-PCR reads through MiXCR, storing one row per CDR3 protein. The table shows 800,000 to 1,000,000 distinct CDR3 sequences, with over 15% occurring only once. The sequenced sample consisted of blood, either unsorted or a sorted T cell fraction (not recorded which). Every receptor here comes from a human donor who was either an allogeneic HSCT recipient or a stem cell or donor lymphocyte infusion donor (not recorded which). It is not recorded whose cells these are; they may come from a transplant donor.

The chain recombines TRBV5-1 with TRBJ2-5; D is possibly TRBD2 (7 bases). Looked up from germline, CDR1 is SGHRS and CDR2 is YFSETQ. The V end lost 1 base, the J end lost 5 bases, and 12 bases lay between the germline ends. The CDR3 loop spans 14 amino acids. As DNA, the CDR3 is TGCGCCAGCAGCTTGATGACGGGGGGCGAGACCCAGTACTTC. Translation gives CASSLMTGGETQYF.

This clonotype has only a few counts. The chain couples TRBV11-1 to TRBJ2-7; D uncertain. V shed 5 bases and J shed 5 bases, with 16 bases lying between them. This CDR3 region has 14 residues. The germline gives CDR1 SGHAT, CDR2 FQDESV (reference sequence). CDR3 coding DNA: TGTGCCAGCAGCGTCCCACGGAACGTCCACGAGCAGTACTTC. Its translation: CASSVPRNVHEQYF.

There are a few counts of this clonotype. This chain uses TRBV2 with TRBJ1-2; possibly TRBD1 for D (5 bases). Germline CDR1 reads SNHLY; CDR2 reads FYNNEI. The germline V and J ends were trimmed by 5 bases and 3 bases, with 10 bases remaining between them. The CDR3 is made up of 13 amino acids. CDR3 region: CASSKTVDYGYTF. The CDR3 nucleotides read TGTGCCAGCAGTAAGACAGTAGACTATGGCTACACCTTC.

This clonotype was recorded a few times. The chain joins TRBV12-3 or TRBV12-4 to TRBJ1-2, with D tentatively TRBD1 (5 bases). This CDR3 has 12 residues. V lost 7 bases to trimming and J lost 5 bases, with 11 bases between them. The CDR3: CASTLGGYGYTF. The CDR3 nucleotides read TGTGCCAGCACCTTGGGGGGGTATGGCTACACCTTC.

This clonotype occurred a few times. The chain recombines TRBV10-3 with TRBJ1-1; 9 positions match TRBD1. The CDR3 is 14 residues long. CDR1 is ENHRY, CDR2 SYGVKD, per germline. Unmatched junction bases numbered 5, after V lost 6 bases and J lost 3 bases. Here the CDR3 reads CAIRGTGRDTEAFF. The CDR3 DNA reads as TGTGCCATCAGGGGGACAGGGCGGGACACTGAAGCTTTCTTT.

This clonotype was picked up a small number of times. The J gene is TRBJ1-1, the V gene TRBV11-1; 8 bases are shared with TRBD1. This CDR3 is built from 15 residues. Germline V gene sequence: CDR1 SGHAT, CDR2 FQDESV (reference sequence). V lost 3 bases, J lost 1 base, and 4 bases stayed unmatched. This CDR3 is CASSFTDRANTEAFF. The CDR3 DNA sequence: TGTGCCAGCAGCTTCACGGACAGGGCGAACACTGAAGCTTTCTTT.

The CDR3 DNA sequence: TGTGCCAGTAGTATAGAGCGACAGGCGAATTCACCCCTCCACTTT. Translated: CASSIERQANSPLHF. The chain uses TRBV19 and TRBJ1-6; possibly TRBD1 for D (6 bases). Trimming took 0 bases from V and 7 from J, leaving 10 bases between them. Germline V gene sequence: CDR1 LNHDA, CDR2 SQIVND (reference sequence). The CDR3 is 15 amino acids.

The chain is built from TRBV12-3 or TRBV12-4 and TRBJ1-2, with D perhaps matching TRBD1 (5 bases). This CDR3 has 14 residues. V lost 5 bases and J lost 4, with 14 bases in between. The CDR3 loop reads CASSRPEGIYGYTF. The CDR3, as DNA: TGTGCCAGCAGTCGCCCTGAGGGGATCTATGGCTACACCTTC.

This clonotype was counted only a few times. In DNA form, the CDR3 reads TGTGCCAGCAGAGCTGGGGCAGGGGTTTACTATGGCTACACCTTC. Its translation: CASRAGAGVYYGYTF. V and J are TRBV27 and TRBJ1-2; a weak D match, TRBD1 (6 bases). The germline gives CDR1 MNHEY, CDR2 SMNVEV (reference sequence). The CDR3 is 15 amino acids. The V gene lost 6 bases and the J gene lost 3 bases, with 17 bases spanning the gap.

The chain combines TRBV27 with TRBJ2-3; D is uncertain. Germline V gene lookup returns CDR1 MNHEY and CDR2 SMNVEV (reference sequence). This CDR3 is 13 amino acids long. V lost 3 bases, J lost 2 bases, and 6 bases lay in between. CDR3 bases: TGTGCCAGCAGTTTTTTCCACACAGATACGCAGTATTTT. This translates into CASSFFHTDTQYF.

This clonotype has only a few counts. This chain joins TRBV20-1 and TRBJ1-6; TRBD1 agrees at 7 bases. The CDR3 contains 14 residues. Germline CDR1 is DFQATT and CDR2 is SNEGSKA (reference sequence). V was clipped by 2 bases and J by 5 bases; unmatched bases: 3. CDR3 residues: CSARRQGDNSPLHF. In DNA form, the CDR3 reads TGCAGTGCTAGACGACAGGGAGATAATTCACCCCTCCACTTT.

V and J are TRBV5-6 and TRBJ1-5; a weak D match, TRBD1 (5 bases). Germline CDR1 SGHDT, CDR2 YYEEEE. The V gene lost 3 bases and the J gene lost 7 bases, with 11 bases spanning the gap. CDR3 length equals 13 residues. The CDR3 coding sequence is TGTGCCAGCAGCTCACAGGAGGTGCAGCCCCAGCATTTT. Encoded protein: CASSSQEVQPQHF.

The chain links TRBV25-1 to TRBJ2-6; D gene unclear. Germline lookup yields CDR1 MGHDK and CDR2 SYGVNS. The CDR3 covers 12 residues. V was cut by 3 bases and J by 13 bases, with 10 bases left in between. For the CDR3, the DNA is TGTGCCAGCAGTGATTCAGGTTGGGTCCTGACTTTC. This gives the protein CASSDSGWVLTF.

This clonotype has a count of ten or more. The V call is TRBV20-1, the J call TRBJ2-7, with a weak D call TRBD1 (5 bases). The CDR3 has 14 residues. V was shortened by 6 bases and J by 3 bases, with 18 bases between the two germline ends. The V gene's germline CDR1 is DFQATT and CDR2 SNEGSKA (reference sequence). DNA for the CDR3: TGCAGTGCCACCCGTGGGGCAAGCCTCTACGAGCAGTACTTC. It is translated as CSATRGASLYEQYF.

V gene TRBV19 combines with J gene TRBJ2-5; D uncertain. CDR3 length: 13 residues. Trimming pared 2 bases from V and 0 bases from J, leaving 4 bases between. CDR1 is LNHDA, CDR2 SQIVND, per germline (reference sequence). CDR3 nucleotides: TGTGCCAGTAGTATAACAAACCAAGAGACCCAGTACTTC. Its protein product is CASSITNQETQYF.

J is TRBJ1-4 and V is TRBV6-1; D is unclear. There are 15 residues in the CDR3. The V and J ends lost 5 bases and 5 bases respectively, with 15 bases between them. Germline V gives CDR1 MNHNS, CDR2 SASEGT. CDR3 residues: CASSLTARRNEKLFF. The CDR3 nucleotides read TGTGCCAGCAGTCTAACCGCGCGGCGAAATGAAAAACTGTTTTTT.

This clonotype was seen once. One end of the junction does not line up with germline, which may come from a read error. CDR3 bases: TGCGCCAACAGCCTTGACAGGGGCGGTCAGCCCCAGCATTTT. It is translated as CANSLDRGGQPQHF. The V gene is TRBV4-3, the J gene TRBJ1-5, with TRBD1 matching 8 bases. This CDR3 comprises 14 residues. Germline CDR1 is LGHNA and CDR2 is YSLEER.

The chain couples TRBV5-6 to TRBJ2-7; D remains unclear. V was trimmed by 4 bases and J by 0 bases, leaving 14 bases between them. Germline loops: CDR1 SGHDT, CDR2 YYEEEE. The CDR3 runs to 15 residues. CDR3 protein: CASSQGRRASYEQYF. CDR3 in DNA: TGTGCCAGCAGCCAAGGCCGACGGGCCTCCTACGAGCAGTACTTC.

The rearrangement links TRBV6-2 or TRBV6-3 to TRBJ1-5, with unresolved D. This CDR3 region has 14 residues. The ends were cut back, 0 bases at V and 7 bases at J, with 10 bases in the middle. Germline V gene lookup returns CDR1 MNHEY and CDR2 SVGEGT. The CDR3 coding sequence is TGTGCCAGCAGTTACTCGTCCTGGGGACAGCCCCAGCATTTT. It specifies CASSYSSWGQPQHF.

The genes are TRBV6-1 and TRBJ2-7; 10 bases map to TRBD2. J lost 3 bases, V lost 2 bases, and 10 bases had no gene match. The CDR3 sequence is 17 residues long. Germline CDR1 is MNHNS and CDR2 is SASEGT. The CDR3 here is CASSENGVLAGIYEQYF. The CDR3 coding sequence is TGTGCCAGCAGTGAAAACGGGGTACTAGCGGGAATCTACGAGCAGTACTTC.

This clonotype occurred a few times. This chain joins TRBV27 and TRBJ1-1; D is undetermined. V gave up 0 bases and J gave up 5 bases, with 10 bases separating them. The germline V gene has CDR1 MNHEY and CDR2 SMNVEV (reference sequence). This CDR3 has 14 amino acids. The CDR3 reads CASSLSEAGTEAFF. The CDR3 bases are TGTGCCAGCAGTTTATCGGAAGCGGGTACTGAAGCTTTCTTT.

This clonotype was found a few times. This chain connects TRBV21-1 to TRBJ1-1; TRBD1 is the table's D call, not checked against the DNA. TRBV21-1 is listed as a pseudogene. The CDR3 contains 17 residues. The CDR3 is CASSNKGGTQGGTEAFF. In DNA form, the CDR3 reads TGTGCCAGCAGCAATAAGGGGGGTACACAGGGGGGCACTGAAGCTTTCTTT.

This clonotype occurred a few times. The chain carries TRBV30 and TRBJ2-1; TRBD2 matches 12 bases. Germline V CDR1 and CDR2: GTSNPN, SVGIG (reference sequence). This CDR3 has 15 amino acids. V lost 0 bases and J lost 8; bases outside the gene matches: 5. CDR3 protein: CAWSVETSGSYEQFF. The DNA of the CDR3 is TGTGCCTGGAGTGTAGAGACTAGCGGGAGTTATGAGCAGTTCTTC. Using reference TRBV30 and TRBJ2-1 for the parts outside the CDR3, the full variable domain is SQTIHQWPATLVQPVGSPLSLECTVEGTSNPNLYWYRQAAGRGLQLLFYSVGIGQISSEVPQNLSASRPQDRQFILSSKKLLLSDSGFYLCAWSVETSGSYEQFFGPGTRLTVL.

In this sample, this clonotype turned up a few times. The CDR3 coding sequence is TGTGCCAGCAGCTCTGACCCGGGACTAGCGGGGGGGAACCAAGAGACCCAGTACTTC. Its protein is CASSSDPGLAGGNQETQYF. The rearrangement joins TRBV7-6 to TRBJ2-5, with TRBD2 identical over 16 bases. The germline gives CDR1 SGHVS, CDR2 FNYEAQ. The CDR3 consists of 19 residues. V was clipped by 4 bases and J by 0 bases; unmatched bases: 8.

A single count supports this clonotype. This could be a read error, since a much larger clone is one nucleotide away. The genes are TRBV28 and TRBJ1-2; D is undetermined. In germline, CDR1 is MDHEN, CDR2 SYDVKM. The CDR3 is 12 amino acids. V lost 1 base and J lost 7, with 7 bases in between. The CDR3 loop is CASSLSGFGYTF. The CDR3 DNA sequence: TGTGCCAGCAGTTTATCGGGGTTTGGCTACACCTTC.